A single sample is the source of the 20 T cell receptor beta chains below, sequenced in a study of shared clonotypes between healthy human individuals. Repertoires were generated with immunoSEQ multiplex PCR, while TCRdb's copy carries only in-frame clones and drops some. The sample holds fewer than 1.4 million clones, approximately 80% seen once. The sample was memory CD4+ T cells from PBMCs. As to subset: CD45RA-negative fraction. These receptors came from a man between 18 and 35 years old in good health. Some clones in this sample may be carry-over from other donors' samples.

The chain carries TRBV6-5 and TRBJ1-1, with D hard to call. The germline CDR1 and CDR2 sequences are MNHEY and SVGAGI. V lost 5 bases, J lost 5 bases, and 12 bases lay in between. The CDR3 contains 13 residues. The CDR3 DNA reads TGTGCCAGCAGTCCCCTAGGGAGAACTGAAGCTTTCTTT. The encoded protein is CASSPLGRTEAFF.

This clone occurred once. CDR3 nucleotides: TGTGCCAGCAGACAGGAGCAAGCGGGCACAGATACGCAGTATTTT. It is translated as CASRQEQAGTDTQYF. V and J are TRBV7-2 and TRBJ2-3, with D tentatively TRBD1 or TRBD2 (5 bases each). V lost 6 bases and J lost 1, with 14 bases in between. The CDR3 sequence is 15 residues long. Germline V gives CDR1 SGHTA, CDR2 FQGNSA.

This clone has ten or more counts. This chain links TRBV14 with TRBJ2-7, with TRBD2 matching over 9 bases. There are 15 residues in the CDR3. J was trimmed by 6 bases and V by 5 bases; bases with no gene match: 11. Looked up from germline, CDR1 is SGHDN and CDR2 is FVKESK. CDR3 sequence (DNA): TGTGCCAGCAGCTATGGTGGGAGCGGGAGGCGCGAGCAGTACTTC. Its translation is CASSYGGSGRREQYF. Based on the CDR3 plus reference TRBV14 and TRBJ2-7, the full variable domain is EAGVTQFPSHSVIEKGQTVTLRCDPISGHDNLYWYRRVMGKEIKFLLHFVKESKQDESGMPNNRFLAERTGGTYSTLKVQPAELEDSGVYFCASSYGGSGRREQYFGPGTRLTVT.

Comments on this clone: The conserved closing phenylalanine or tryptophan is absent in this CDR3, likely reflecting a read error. CDR3 sequence: CASIGQATANGYTS. The CDR3, as DNA: TGTGCCAGCATCGGACAGGCCACGGCTAATGGCTACACCTCC. This chain uses TRBV7-9 with TRBJ1-2; 7 positions agree with TRBD1. From germline, CDR1 is SEHNR and CDR2 FQNEAQ (reference sequence). CDR3 length: 14 residues. V trimming: 7 bases; J trimming: 6 bases; junction bases outside the gene matches: 11.

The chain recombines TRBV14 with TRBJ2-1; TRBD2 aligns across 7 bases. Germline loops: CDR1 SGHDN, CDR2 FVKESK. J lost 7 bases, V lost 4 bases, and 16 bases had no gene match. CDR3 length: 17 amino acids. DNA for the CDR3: TGTGCCAGCAGCCCCCTAACCGGGACTATTAATGTAAATGAGCAGTTCTTC. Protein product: CASSPLTGTINVNEQFF.

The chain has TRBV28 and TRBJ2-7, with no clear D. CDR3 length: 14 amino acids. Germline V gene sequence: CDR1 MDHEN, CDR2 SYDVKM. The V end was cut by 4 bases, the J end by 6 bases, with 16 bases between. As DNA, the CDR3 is TGTGCCAGCAGTTCCCTTAAGGGAATAGGCGAGCAGTACTTC. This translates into CASSSLKGIGEQYF. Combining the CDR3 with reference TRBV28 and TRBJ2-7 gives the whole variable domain DVKVTQSSRYLVKRTGEKVFLECVQDMDHENMFWYRQDPGLGLRLIYFSYDVKMKEKGDIPEGYSVSREKKERFSLILESASTNQTSMYLCASSSLKGIGEQYFGPGTRLTVT.

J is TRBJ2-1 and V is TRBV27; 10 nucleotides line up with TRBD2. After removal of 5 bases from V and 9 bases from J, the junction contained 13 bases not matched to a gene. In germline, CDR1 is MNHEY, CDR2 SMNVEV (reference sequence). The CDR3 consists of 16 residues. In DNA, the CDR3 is TGTGCCAGCAGTCTCCTTCCTAGCGGGAGATTTATTGAGCAGTTCTTC. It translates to CASSLLPSGRFIEQFF.

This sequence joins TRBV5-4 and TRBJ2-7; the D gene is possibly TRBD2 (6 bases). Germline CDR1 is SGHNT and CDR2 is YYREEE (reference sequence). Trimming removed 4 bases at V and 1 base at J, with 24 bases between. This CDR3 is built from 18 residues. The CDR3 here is CASSEKTGGAGISYEQYF. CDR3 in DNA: TGTGCCAGCAGCGAAAAAACCGGCGGGGCAGGAATTTCCTACGAGCAGTACTTC.

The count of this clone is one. The CDR3 nucleotides are TGTGCCAGCAGTTCGACAGGGGCTGGGGCCAACGTCCTGACTTTC. Translated: CASSSTGAGANVLTF. The chain has TRBV5-6 and TRBJ2-6; TRBD1 agrees at 8 bases. Trimming removed 5 bases from V and 2 bases from J; junction bases left unmatched: 3. Germline-derived CDR1 and CDR2 are SGHDT and YYEEEE. There are 15 residues in the CDR3.

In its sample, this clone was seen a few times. The CDR3 loop reads CASSSPGGRGTDTQYF. CDR3 bases: TGTGCCAGCAGTTCCCCAGGCGGGCGGGGCACAGATACGCAGTATTTT. The rearrangement links TRBV28 to TRBJ2-3, with D perhaps matching TRBD2 (5 bases). Germline CDR1 is MDHEN and CDR2 is SYDVKM. V was cut by 4 bases and J by 1 base, with 15 bases left in between. The CDR3 is 16 amino acids.

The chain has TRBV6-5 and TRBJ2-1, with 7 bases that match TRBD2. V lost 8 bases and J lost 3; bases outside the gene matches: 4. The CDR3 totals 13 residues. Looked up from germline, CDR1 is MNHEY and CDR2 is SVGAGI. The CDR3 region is CASSLANYNEQFF. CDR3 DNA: TGTGCCAGCTCACTAGCGAACTACAATGAGCAGTTCTTC.

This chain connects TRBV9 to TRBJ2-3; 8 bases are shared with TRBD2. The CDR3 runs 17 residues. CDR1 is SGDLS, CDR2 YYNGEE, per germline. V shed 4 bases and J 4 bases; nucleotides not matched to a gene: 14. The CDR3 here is CASSPRRAGGTSDTQYF. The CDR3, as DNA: TGTGCCAGCAGCCCACGTCGGGCGGGAGGCACCTCAGATACGCAGTATTTT.

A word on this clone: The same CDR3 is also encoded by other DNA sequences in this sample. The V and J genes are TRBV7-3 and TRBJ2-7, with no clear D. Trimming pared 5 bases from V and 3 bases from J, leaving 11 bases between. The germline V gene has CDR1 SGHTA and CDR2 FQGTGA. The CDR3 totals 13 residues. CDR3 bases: TGTGCCAGCAGCCTGTTGGCCGGCTACGAGCAGTACTTC. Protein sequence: CASSLLAGYEQYF.

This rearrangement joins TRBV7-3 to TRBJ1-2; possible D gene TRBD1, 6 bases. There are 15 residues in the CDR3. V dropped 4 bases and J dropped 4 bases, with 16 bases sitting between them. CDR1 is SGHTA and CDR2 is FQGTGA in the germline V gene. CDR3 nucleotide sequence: TGTGCCAGCAGCTCGTTCATCGGGACAAGCTATGGCTACACCTTC. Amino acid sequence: CASSSFIGTSYGYTF.

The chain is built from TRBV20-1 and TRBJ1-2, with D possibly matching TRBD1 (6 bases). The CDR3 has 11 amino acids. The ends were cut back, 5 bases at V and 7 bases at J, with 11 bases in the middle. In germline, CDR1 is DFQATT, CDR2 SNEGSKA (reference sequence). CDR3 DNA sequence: TGCAGTGCTCAATTGGACAGTGGCTACACCTTC. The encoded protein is CSAQLDSGYTF.

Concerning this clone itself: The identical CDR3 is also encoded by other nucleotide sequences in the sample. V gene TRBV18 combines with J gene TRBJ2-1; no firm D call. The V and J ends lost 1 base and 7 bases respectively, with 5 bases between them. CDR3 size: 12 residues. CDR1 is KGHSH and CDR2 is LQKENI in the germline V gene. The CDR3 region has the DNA TGTGCCAGCTCACCACTAGGGAATGAGCAGTTCTTC. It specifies CASSPLGNEQFF.

CDR3 nucleotides: TGTGCCATCAAGGATACCGCCGCTAATACGCAGTATTTT. Translation: CAIKDTAANTQYF. V is TRBV10-3 and J is TRBJ2-3, with unresolved D. CDR3 length: 13 amino acids. V shed 7 bases and J shed 7 bases, with 15 bases lying between them. Germline values: CDR1 ENHRY, CDR2 SYGVKD.

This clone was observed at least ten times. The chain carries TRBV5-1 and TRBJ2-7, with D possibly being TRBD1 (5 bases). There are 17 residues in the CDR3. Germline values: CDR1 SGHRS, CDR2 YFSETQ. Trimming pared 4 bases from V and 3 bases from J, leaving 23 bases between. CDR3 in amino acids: CASSPRFSSVGHYEQYF. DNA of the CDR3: TGCGCCAGCAGCCCTAGGTTTTCCTCGGTGGGGCACTACGAGCAGTACTTC.

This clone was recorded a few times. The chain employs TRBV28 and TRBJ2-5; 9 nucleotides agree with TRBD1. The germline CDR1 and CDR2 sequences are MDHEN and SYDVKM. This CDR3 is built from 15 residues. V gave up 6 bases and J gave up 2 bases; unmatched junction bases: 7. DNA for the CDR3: TGTGCCAGCAGCCCTAACAGGGGGCGGCAAGAGACCCAGTACTTC. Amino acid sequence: CASSPNRGRQETQYF.

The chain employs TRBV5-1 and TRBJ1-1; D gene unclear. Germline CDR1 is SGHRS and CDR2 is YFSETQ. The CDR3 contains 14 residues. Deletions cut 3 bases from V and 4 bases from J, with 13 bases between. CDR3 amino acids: CASSWMNSATEAFF. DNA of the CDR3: TGCGCCAGCAGCTGGATGAACAGCGCCACTGAAGCTTTCTTT. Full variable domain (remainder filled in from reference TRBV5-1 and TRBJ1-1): KAGVTQTPRYLIKTRGQQVTLSCSPISGHRSVSWYQQTPGQGLQFLFEYFSETQRNKGNFPGRFSGRQFSNSRSEMNVSTLELGDSALYLCASSWMNSATEAFFGQGTRLTVV.